The 7 T cell receptor beta chains in this list originate from one sample, sequenced in a study of blood T cell repertoires in COVID-19. Produced via immunoSEQ multiplex PCR; TCRdb's table is partial and in-frame only. This repertoire shows approximately 260,000 clones, roughly 89% found once; its top ten account for approximately 2.1%. Specimen: peripheral blood. These receptors were collected from a woman aged 55-70 years with COVID-19, enrolled during active disease.

The rearrangement uses TRBV27 and TRBJ2-3, with a weak D call TRBD1 (5 bases). Germline CDR1 and CDR2: MNHEY and SMNVEV (reference sequence). V lost 5 bases and J 5 bases, leaving 14 bases between the germline ends. This CDR3 contains 14 residues. The CDR3 reads CASSPLGREDTQYF. CDR3 nucleotides: TGTGCCAGCAGTCCTTTAGGCAGGGAAGATACGCAGTATTTT.

A few counts support this clone. V is TRBV19 and J is TRBJ1-1, with 9 bases fitting TRBD1. This CDR3 is 13 amino acids long. Germline CDR1 and CDR2: LNHDA and SQIVND (reference sequence). Trimming at V came to 9 bases and at J to 11 bases, leaving 13 bases not matched to a gene. The CDR3 sequence is CASSKNRDRDAFF. DNA for the CDR3: TGTGCCAGCTCGAAAAATCGGGACAGGGATGCTTTCTTT.

The chain links TRBV7-3 to TRBJ2-3; TRBD1 is a possible D gene (5 bases). Trimming took off 1 base at V and 1 base at J, with 6 bases between the two ends. This CDR3 comprises 14 residues. CDR1 is SGHTA, CDR2 FQGTGA, per germline. The CDR3 reads CASSLMTGTDTQYF. In DNA form, the CDR3 reads TGTGCCAGCAGCTTAATGACAGGCACAGATACGCAGTATTTT.

The chain employs TRBV9 and TRBJ1-1; no clear D gene. CDR3 length: 15 residues. The V end lost 3 bases, the J end lost 0 bases, and 12 bases lay between the germline ends. Germline V gene sequence: CDR1 SGDLS, CDR2 YYNGEE. CDR3 sequence: CASSASALMNTEAFF. The CDR3 DNA reads as TGTGCCAGCAGCGCGAGCGCTCTCATGAACACTGAAGCTTTCTTT.

The rearrangement uses TRBV23-1 and TRBJ1-5; a weak D match, TRBD1 (5 bases). TRBV23-1 counts as an open reading frame of uncertain function. The CDR3 spans 14 residues. The ends were cut back, 2 bases at V and 7 bases at J, with 12 bases in the middle. The CDR3 sequence is CASSQPGLWQPQHF. DNA of the CDR3: TGCGCCAGCAGTCAACCAGGGTTATGGCAGCCCCAGCATTTT.

The chain joins TRBV29-1 to TRBJ2-2; unclear D gene. Per the germline V gene, CDR1 is SQVTM and CDR2 is ANQGSEA. The CDR3 loop spans 13 amino acids. With 6 bases removed from V and 4 bases from J, the gap between germline ends came to 12 bases. The CDR3 DNA is TGCAGCGTAGCGACTCTCCGCACCGGGGAGCTGTTTTTT. Protein product: CSVATLRTGELFF.

The chain employs TRBV7-2 and TRBJ2-3, with 7 positions matching TRBD1. There are 15 residues in the CDR3. The V and J ends lost 6 bases and 8 bases, in that order; junction bases with no gene match: 14. Germline V lookup: CDR1 SGHTA, CDR2 FQGNSA. CDR3 in DNA: TGTGCCAGCAGACGCGACAGGGCTGCACAGTCTACGCAGTATTTT. Its protein product is CASRRDRAAQSTQYF.